Sequencing of this T cell receptor (beta chain) was carried out in a study of T-cell memory formation after mild COVID-19. Overall study context: There were largely donor-specific TCR clusters.

This clonotype was picked up a small number of times. Its target is not known. The V gene lost 6 bases and the J gene lost 3 bases, with 9 bases spanning the gap. CDR3 length: 13 residues. The germline CDR1 and CDR2 sequences are WSHSY and SAAADI. Findings and caveats of the study: Several responding clones turned up in pre-infection memory, indicating that cross-reactive memory may have taken part.

TCRdb re-called the 5' RACE reads with MiXCR, one entry per CDR3 protein. The repertoire holds 560,000 or so distinct CDR3 sequences, 15% to 20% seen once, with about 7.5% in the top ten. This receptor was taken from an adult woman who had mild COVID-19 (a few samples of this study predate the infection). Cell type and time point are not known. Sequenced input: PBMCs or a T cell subset sorted from them (not recorded which). The gene calls are TRBV10-2 and TRBJ1-5; D is possibly TRBD1 (6 bases). CDR3 protein: CASRRDNNQPQHF. In nucleotides, the CDR3 is TGCGCCAGCAGACGGGACAACAATCAGCCCCAGCATTTT.